This T cell receptor (beta chain) was profiled in a study of cytomegalovirus exposure and HLA in healthy donors. Points from the study as a whole: Cytomegalovirus association was assigned to approximately 160 TCR beta chains. More clonal expansion characterized HLA-associated TCR beta chains than equally common others in a later analysis. Presence/absence analyses rested on an assumption that sequencing depth was roughly uniform across donors.

The CDR3 has 12 residues. The germline V gene encodes CDR1 MNHEY and CDR2 SVGAGI. Trimming shortened V by 5 bases and J by 5 bases, and 9 bases separated the two germline ends. In its sample, this clone was seen once. No antigen is known for it. Both 60 Vbeta primers and 13 Jbeta primers went into the PCR. TCRdb's table, derived via immunoSEQ multiplex PCR, lists solely in-frame clones and lacks some. The table includes over 80,000 clones, about four fifths detected once. Sequences were obtained from PBMCs. The TCR sequence derives from a man aged 35 to 55 in good health and CMV-seropositive. This sequence joins TRBV6-5 and TRBJ2-5, with D uncertain. DNA for the CDR3: TGTGCCAGCAGTGTACACGGGGAGACCCAGTACTTC. It specifies CASSVHGETQYF.